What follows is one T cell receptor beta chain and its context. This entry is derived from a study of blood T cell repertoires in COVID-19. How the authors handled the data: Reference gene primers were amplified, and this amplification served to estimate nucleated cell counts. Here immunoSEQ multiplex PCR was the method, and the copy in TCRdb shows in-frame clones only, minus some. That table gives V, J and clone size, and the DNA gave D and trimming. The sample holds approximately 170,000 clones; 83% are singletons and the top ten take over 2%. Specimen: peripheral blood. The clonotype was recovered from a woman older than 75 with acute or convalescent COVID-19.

The DNA of the CDR3 is TGTGCCAGCAGTGAAAGTTTAAGGGCTAGCGGGAGAATCTATGAGCAGTTCTTC. The encoded protein is CASSESLRASGRIYEQFF. The chain has TRBV6-1 and TRBJ2-1; 10 bases align to TRBD2. This CDR3 region has 18 residues. Germline CDR1 and CDR2: MNHNS and SASEGT. After removal of 2 bases from V and 8 bases from J, the junction contained 15 bases not matched to a gene.